The T cell receptor beta chain under discussion was sequenced for a study of cytotoxic CD8 clonotypes in ibrutinib-treated CLL. Study background: Sequenced samples delivered averages of some 260,000 productive templates and around 90,000 productive rearrangements.

The assay was immunoSEQ multiplex PCR, and TCRdb's table has in-frame clones only and misses some. The sample records around 250,000 clones, roughly 74% being singletons. This CDR3 contains 14 residues. The germline CDR1 and CDR2 sequences are MNHEY and SVGAGI. The germline V and J ends were trimmed by 2 bases and 4 bases, with 9 bases remaining between them. The material sequenced was PBMCs, taken after 24 months of ibrutinib treatment. The V gene is TRBV6-5, the J gene TRBJ1-5; D call uncertain. This receptor was identified in a human donor with chronic lymphocytic leukemia. The CDR3 bases are TGTGCCAGCAGTTACCAGCCTACGAATCAGCCCCAGCATTTT. It encodes CASSYQPTNQPQHF.